Each of the 15 T cell receptor beta chains below was sequenced from the same sample in a study of T cell changes during pregnancy in multiple sclerosis. Only in-frame clones appear in the TCRdb table, and some are missing; sequencing was by immunoSEQ multiplex PCR. The table records about 67,000 clones, about 91% of them present only once. The sequenced sample was peripheral blood, obtained in the first trimester of pregnancy. The receptors derive from a female donor with multiple sclerosis, enrolled in a pregnancy study.

The V and J genes are TRBV5-1 and TRBJ1-1; D not resolved. V was cut by 6 bases and J by 1 base, with 7 bases left in between. Germline loops: CDR1 SGHRS, CDR2 YFSETQ. This CDR3 is 12 amino acids long. The CDR3 sequence is CASKEENTEAFF. CDR3 nucleotides: TGCGCCAGCAAGGAGGAGAACACTGAAGCTTTCTTT.

This chain links TRBV30 with TRBJ2-1, with D possibly TRBD2 on 7 matching bases. V dropped 2 bases and J dropped 4 bases, with 12 bases sitting between them. Germline CDR1 reads GTSNPN; CDR2 reads SVGIG (reference sequence). This CDR3 is 14 amino acids long. Here the CDR3 reads CAWSRGGRYNEQFF. CDR3 coding DNA: TGTGCCTGGAGTAGGGGGGGTAGGTACAATGAGCAGTTCTTC.

The chain recombines TRBV6-5 with TRBJ2-7; possible D gene TRBD2, 6 bases. The CDR3 spans 16 residues. V dropped 2 bases and J dropped 1 base, with 15 bases sitting between them. Germline V gene lookup returns CDR1 MNHEY and CDR2 SVGAGI. CDR3 sequence reads: CASSYGQPGVSYEQYF. In DNA, the CDR3 is TGTGCCAGCAGTTACGGACAACCGGGAGTTTCCTACGAGCAGTACTTC.

The J gene is TRBJ2-1, the V gene TRBV19; D is possibly TRBD2 (6 bases). Germline assignment: CDR1 LNHDA and CDR2 SQIVND (reference sequence). CDR3 length: 12 amino acids. The V and J ends lost 5 bases and 9 bases respectively, with 11 bases between them. The CDR3 loop is CASSVGLSEQFF. CDR3 nucleotides: TGTGCCAGTAGTGTGGGACTCTCTGAGCAGTTCTTC.

The V call is TRBV10-3, the J call TRBJ2-7, with 8 bases lining up with TRBD2. The trim removed 6 bases at V and 1 base at J, leaving 8 bases unmatched. Per germline, CDR1 ENHRY and CDR2 SYGVKD. The CDR3 is made up of 15 amino acids. CDR3 protein: CAISREGGLSYEQYF. In nucleotides, the CDR3 is TGTGCCATCAGCCGGGAGGGAGGGTTATCCTACGAGCAGTACTTC.

The gene calls are TRBV5-6 and TRBJ1-3; 8 nucleotides align to TRBD1. The J segment lost 6 bases and the V segment lost 1 base, leaving 9 bases of the junction unmatched. This CDR3 has 16 residues. Germline values: CDR1 SGHDT, CDR2 YYEEEE. This chain's CDR3 is CASSLSGQGFQNTIYF. In nucleotides, the CDR3 is TGTGCCAGCAGCTTGTCCGGACAGGGATTTCAAAACACCATATATTTT.

J is TRBJ2-1 and V is TRBV5-4; tentatively, D is TRBD1 (5 bases). The germline V and J ends were trimmed by 0 bases and 7 bases, with 11 bases remaining between them. Germline lookup yields CDR1 SGHNT and CDR2 YYREEE (reference sequence). CDR3 length: 14 amino acids. CDR3 bases: TGTGCCAGCAGCTTGGCCGCGACAGTTAATGAGCAGTTCTTC. Protein: CASSLAATVNEQFF.

V and J are TRBV19 and TRBJ2-5; 8 positions agree with TRBD1. The CDR3 is 13 amino acids. V lost 4 bases to trimming and J lost 4 bases; unmatched junction nucleotides: 2. Per germline, CDR1 LNHDA and CDR2 SQIVND (reference sequence). CDR3: CASSTGGRETQYF. In DNA form, the CDR3 reads TGTGCCAGTAGTACAGGGGGCAGAGAGACCCAGTACTTC.

The V gene is TRBV27, the J gene TRBJ2-1, with TRBD2 identical over 7 bases. The V gene end was trimmed by 5 bases and the J gene end by 2 bases; junction bases not matched to a gene: 12. Per the germline V gene, CDR1 is MNHEY and CDR2 is SMNVEV (reference sequence). The CDR3 length is 17 residues. CDR3 DNA sequence: TGTGCCAGCAGTCCACAGAGGGGCGGGGGAGCCTACAATGAGCAGTTCTTC. It encodes CASSPQRGGGAYNEQFF.

This chain uses TRBV7-2 with TRBJ2-7; 11 bases agree with TRBD2. This CDR3 is built from 15 residues. Germline V gene data show CDR1 as SGHTA and CDR2 as FQGNSA. Germline trimming cut 5 bases from V and 1 base from J; bases unmatched to any gene: 4. CDR3 coding DNA: TGTGCCAGCAGCCCCTGGACTAGCGGGTCCTACGAGCAGTACTTC. Translation: CASSPWTSGSYEQYF.

The chain carries TRBV10-2 and TRBJ2-5; the match to TRBD2 covers 13 bases. Germline CDR1 and CDR2: WSHSY and SAAADI. The CDR3 length is 13 residues. With 6 bases clipped from V and 5 bases from J, the junction kept 0 bases outside the gene matches. The CDR3 is CASRTSGRETQYF. CDR3 sequence (DNA): TGCGCCAGCAGGACTAGCGGGAGGGAGACCCAGTACTTC.

In DNA, the CDR3 is TGTGCCAGTAGTAACAGGGTGGACTATGGCTACACCTTC. This codes for CASSNRVDYGYTF. V and J are TRBV19 and TRBJ1-2; D may be TRBD1 (6 bases). V lost 4 bases to trimming and J lost 3 bases, with 9 bases between them. This CDR3 is 13 amino acids long. CDR1 and CDR2 (germline): LNHDA, SQIVND (reference sequence).

The chain's CDR3 is CASSKGGPYEQYF. In nucleotides, the CDR3 is TGTGCCAGTAGTAAAGGGGGCCCCTACGAGCAGTACTTC. The genes are TRBV19 and TRBJ2-7, with 7 bases that match TRBD1. The CDR3 spans 13 residues. V lost 4 bases, J lost 2 bases, and 2 bases stayed unmatched. Germline values: CDR1 LNHDA, CDR2 SQIVND (reference sequence).

In its sample, this clone was seen once. The V gene is TRBV27, the J gene TRBJ2-5, with 7 bases lining up with TRBD1. Germline V gene sequence: CDR1 MNHEY, CDR2 SMNVEV (reference sequence). The CDR3 extends over 15 amino acids. V lost 6 bases and J lost 7; bases outside the gene matches: 14. The CDR3 loop is CASRLTGTVLGTQYF. CDR3 sequence (DNA): TGTGCCAGCAGATTAACTGGGACAGTCCTGGGGACCCAGTACTTC.

The CDR3 DNA reads TGTGCCAGCACCAGCAGGCTCGCGGAGACCCAGTACTTC. It yields the protein CASTSRLAETQYF. The chain employs TRBV6-6 and TRBJ2-5, with D hard to call. V lost 7 bases to trimming and J lost 5 bases, with 14 bases between them. Germline assignment: CDR1 MNHNY and CDR2 SVGAGI (reference sequence). CDR3 length: 13 residues.